Listed below are T cell receptor beta chains from one sample, sequenced in a study of cytomegalovirus exposure and HLA in healthy donors. Data came from immunoSEQ multiplex PCR; TCRdb stores just in-frame clones and leaves some out. The repertoire includes 250,000 to 350,000 clones, 86% of them detected once, and around 0.8% sits in the top ten. Sample: PBMCs. The receptor set was obtained from a woman younger than 30 in good health and CMV-seronegative. Each CDR3 is given with its conserved first and last residue. D genes are given only for firm matches. The size entry is marked missing in some rows and otherwise reads once, few, many or a size class.

>TRBV28|TRBD2|TRBJ2-7|NA
TGTGCCAGCAGTTTATCCATAGCGGGAGGCAGGCCCTACGAGCAGTACTTC
CASSLSIAGGRPYEQYF
>TRBV5-1|NA|TRBJ2-3|NA
TGCGCCAGCAGCTTGGGGCAGGGTGGGACAGATACGCAGTATTTT
CASSLGQGGTDTQYF
>TRBV5-1|NA|TRBJ2-3|NA
TGCGCCAGCAGCTTGGAAGGGGCGGCTAGCACAGATACGCAGTATTTT
CASSLEGAASTDTQYF
>TRBV4-2|TRBD2|TRBJ2-1|NA
TGTGCCAGCAGCCAAGTACGGTCAGCGGGAGTCGTTGAGCAGTTCTTC
CASSQVRSAGVVEQFF
>TRBV19|NA|TRBJ2-4|NA
TGTGCCACTTCAACAGGGTTAGGGAAAAACATTCAGTACTTC
CATSTGLGKNIQYF
>TRBV6-5|NA|TRBJ2-7|NA
TGTGCCAGCAGTTCCGGGACAACCACCGAGCAGTACTTC
CASSSGTTTEQYF
>TRBV27|TRBD2|TRBJ2-7|NA
TGTGCCAGCAGACTAACAGCGGGAGGACTCTACGAGCAGTACTTC
CASRLTAGGLYEQYF
>TRBV6-1|TRBD2|TRBJ2-4|NA
TGTGCCAGCAGTGAAAAGTCTAGCGGGAGTAGGAACATTCAGTACTTC
CASSEKSSGSRNIQYF
>TRBV21-1|NA|TRBJ2-3|once
TGTGCCAGCAGCAATCCCTACGGGAGAGCAGATACGCAGTATTTT
CASSNPYGRADTQYF
>TRBV7-9|TRBD1|TRBJ1-3|NA
TGTGCCAGCAGCAAAAACAGGGGAGGTACTGGAAACACCATATATTTT
CASSKNRGGTGNTIYF
>TRBV9|TRBD1|TRBJ1-3|NA
TGTGCCAGCAGCGTAGGTGGGACAGGGGGCGAAAACACCATATATTTT
CASSVGGTGGENTIYF
>TRBV6-6|NA|TRBJ2-2|NA
TGTGCCAGCAGCAATACAGCCTCGAACACCGGGGAGCTGTTTTTT
CASSNTASNTGELFF
>TRBV6-1|NA|TRBJ2-1|NA
TGTGCCAGCCCCCCAGAGGAGCATAGTGAGCAGTTCTTC
CASPPEEHSEQFF
>TRBV5-1|TRBD1|TRBJ1-2|NA
TGCGCCAGCAGCCCGCCGACAGGGCCGGGCTATGGCTACACCTTC
CASSPPTGPGYGYTF
>TRBV13|TRBD2|TRBJ2-7|NA
TGTGCCAGCAGCTCACTAGCGGGAGACACCTACGAGCAGTACTTC
CASSSLAGDTYEQYF
>TRBV2|NA|TRBJ1-1|NA
TGTGCCAGCAGTGAAGCGGCGGGGGGCGGGTACACTGAAGCTTTCTTT
CASSEAAGGGYTEAFF
>TRBV28|NA|TRBJ2-7|NA
TGTGCCAGCAGTCCGACAGCCAGCTCCTACGAGCAGTACTTC
CASSPTASSYEQYF
>TRBV4-3|TRBD2|TRBJ2-1|NA
TGCGCCAGCAGCCAAGATCTCTTAGCGGGAGGGAACTACAATGAGCAGTTCTTC
CASSQDLLAGGNYNEQFF
>TRBV28|TRBD1|TRBJ2-5|many
TGTGCCAGCAGTTTATCCCACACCGGGACAGGGTGGGGAGAGACCCAGTACTTC
CASSLSHTGTGWGETQYF
>TRBV5-4|TRBD2|TRBJ2-1|NA
TGTGCCAGCAGCTTCTCGACTAGCGGGAGCTGGAATGAGCAGTTCTTC
CASSFSTSGSWNEQFF
>TRBV27|NA|TRBJ1-2|NA
TGTGCCAGCAGTAAAGGCACAGCTGGCTACACCTTC
CASSKGTAGYTF
>TRBV4-2|TRBD2|TRBJ2-1|NA
TGTGCCAGCAGCCCTTTTTCCGGGACTAGCGGCTCCTACAATGAGCAGTTCTTC
CASSPFSGTSGSYNEQFF
>TRBV6-5|TRBD2|TRBJ2-7|NA
TGTGCCAGCAGTTACTTAGCGGGAGGCCAGGGGGAGCAGTACTTC
CASSYLAGGQGEQYF
>TRBV11-3|TRBD2|TRBJ2-7|NA
TGTGCCAGCAGCCCGCCGGGGGGCGAGCAGTACTTC
CASSPPGGEQYF
>TRBV29-1|TRBD1|TRBJ2-1|once
TGCAGCGCTCGGACAGGGGTCAATGAGCAGTTCTTC
CSARTGVNEQFF
>TRBV18|TRBD2|TRBJ2-7|many
TGTGCCAGCTCACCACGGTCGCTAGCGGGAGGGACACAAACCTACGAGCAGTACTTC
CASSPRSLAGGTQTYEQYF
>TRBV5-1|NA|TRBJ2-5|once
TGCGCCAGCATTTCTGGTGGCGGGGCCCCAGAGACCCAGTACTTC
CASISGGGAPETQYF